This T cell receptor (beta chain) was recovered during a study of T cells after posttransplantation cyclophosphamide. Study-level findings and limits: Recipient CMV seropositivity and CMV reactivation strongly tracked TRB clonality. Blood and skin or GI T cell repertoires showed limited TRB overlap. Later blood repertoires were often dominated by clones from the donor CD8+ memory compartment.

As to this clone: Its matching antigen is unknown.

V lost 9 bases and J lost 6, with 19 bases in between. This CDR3 is 14 amino acids long. The V gene's germline CDR1 is MNHEY and CDR2 SVGAGI. Method: immunoSEQ multiplex PCR; TCRdb's copy keeps in-frame clones and lacks some. The table shows thousands of clones, with around 70% occurring only once. Busulfan-fludarabine conditioning, marrow transplant, and cyclophosphamide on days +3 and +4 were administered. This receptor was taken from a female patient in her thirties or forties who received an allogeneic stem cell transplant from a related donor, was CMV-positive, and had no GVHD. A share of the T cells may be of graft donor origin. The chain combines TRBV6-5 with TRBJ2-3; the D is unclear. This specimen consisted of CD8+ T cells sorted from PBMCs, obtained 950 to 1,200 days after allogeneic stem cell transplant with posttransplant cyclophosphamide. The CDR3 protein is CASHPRIARDTQYF. CDR3 bases: TGTGCCAGTCATCCTCGGATAGCTCGCGATACGCAGTATTTT.